In this sample, the clone carrying this T cell receptor (beta chain) turned up once. The antigen is unknown. The junction had 4 bases not matched to a gene; V was cut back by 2 bases and J by 0 bases. The CDR3 totals 15 residues. Germline CDR1 is MNHEY and CDR2 is SVGAGI. The sample comes from a study of somatic mutations in cytotoxic T cells in rheumatoid arthritis. Turning to the study itself: Flow sorting at nearly 100% purity was applied to some V beta antibody-stained T-cell populations, which included V beta1+ cells sequenced for TCRB.

Study-wide points: Among patients with rheumatoid arthritis, but not healthy controls, CD8+ clonality increased with age.

In the source study's methods: Patient-derived CD8+ clones with a size above 1% showed rare matches to published virus-specific TCRB sequences. Assay: immunoSEQ multiplex PCR; the TCRdb copy retains only in-frame clones and omits some. V, J and clone size are taken as reported in that table, and D and trimming were inferred from the DNA itself. The table shows under 11,000 clones, with around 80% occurring only once. The gene calls are TRBV6-5 and TRBJ2-7, with 7 bases that match TRBD1. The clonotype was recovered from an adult with rheumatoid arthritis. Sequencing used CD8+ T cells sorted from blood. The DNA for the CDR3 is TGTGCCAGCAGTTACGTAGCAGGGGGCTCCTACGAGCAGTACTTC. Its translation is CASSYVAGGSYEQYF.